The clone carrying this TCR beta chain was detected only a few times. TCRdb reprocessed the RT-PCR reads with MiXCR, giving one entry per CDR3 protein. The sample holds 550,000 to 750,000 distinct CDR3 sequences; 12% to 15% are singletons and the top ten take 3.6%. The source material was memory CD4+ T cells from blood. This TCR was sampled from a female donor in good health, serving as a healthy control.

The DNA for the CDR3 is TGTGCCAGCAGCCAACGGGACTACTACAATGAGCAGTTCTTC. Translating gives CASSQRDYYNEQFF. The genes are TRBV4-2 and TRBJ2-1; TRBD2 aligns across 7 bases. The trim removed 2 bases at V and 3 bases at J, leaving 1 base unmatched. Germline V gene sequence: CDR1 LGHNA, CDR2 YNFKEQ. This CDR3 is 14 amino acids long.